These 11 T cell receptor beta chains came from one sample sequenced in a study of patients and donors after allogeneic stem cell transplantation. TCRdb processed the RT-PCR reads anew with MiXCR; each CDR3 protein has one entry. The table records about 960,000 distinct CDR3 sequences, roughly 17% of them present only once. Sequenced input: blood, either unsorted or a sorted T cell fraction (not recorded which). These receptors all stem from a human donor who was either an allogeneic HSCT recipient or a stem cell or donor lymphocyte infusion donor (not recorded which). It is not recorded whose cells these are; they may come from a transplant donor.

This clonotype was found a few times. The rearrangement uses TRBV13 and TRBJ2-1, with 7 positions matching TRBD2. Trimming cost V 0 bases and J 5 bases; bases outside gene matches: 1. The CDR3 spans 14 residues. The V gene's germline CDR1 is PRHDT and CDR2 FYEKMQ (reference sequence). CDR3 region: CASSLGGGNNEQFF. CDR3 coding DNA: TGTGCCAGCAGCTTAGGGGGGGGGAACAATGAGCAGTTCTTC.

This clonotype turned up a few times. The V and J genes are TRBV7-7 and TRBJ2-7; D might be TRBD1 (5 bases). Germline lookup yields CDR1 SSHAT and CDR2 FNYEAQ (reference sequence). V lost 1 base to trimming and J lost 0 bases, with 13 bases between them. This CDR3 is 16 amino acids long. The CDR3 DNA reads TGTGCCAGCAGCTTAGGTCCAGGGCCCATCTCCTACGAGCAGTACTTC. It encodes CASSLGPGPISYEQYF.

The chain links TRBV7-2 to TRBJ2-7; a possible D gene is TRBD2 (5 bases). This CDR3 has 13 amino acids. V lost 1 base and J lost 7, with 11 bases in between. Looked up from germline, CDR1 is SGHTA and CDR2 is FQGNSA. For the CDR3, the DNA is TGTGCCAGCAGCTTAGGACGGACTTGGGAGCAGTACTTC. Translating it yields CASSLGRTWEQYF.

This clonotype has just a few counts. This rearrangement joins TRBV20-1 to TRBJ2-2, with a tentative D call TRBD1 (6 bases). Germline values: CDR1 DFQATT, CDR2 SNEGSKA (reference sequence). CDR3 length: 13 residues. V dropped 3 bases and J dropped 1 base, with 6 bases sitting between them. The CDR3 spells CSARGQNTGELFF. CDR3 bases: TGCAGTGCTAGGGGACAGAACACCGGGGAGCTGTTTTTT.

This clonotype was observed a few times. This sequence joins TRBV29-1 and TRBJ2-3; perhaps TRBD2 as D (7 bases). The CDR3 has 15 residues. Germline V gene sequence: CDR1 SQVTM, CDR2 ANQGSEA. V was clipped by 3 bases and J by 5 bases, with 18 bases between them. This CDR3 is CSVERSGGQGDTQYF. In DNA, the CDR3 is TGCAGCGTTGAGAGATCGGGGGGCCAGGGAGATACGCAGTATTTT.

This clonotype was seen a handful of times. The chain links TRBV6-5 to TRBJ2-1; D is possibly TRBD1 (6 bases). Germline V lookup: CDR1 MNHEY, CDR2 SVGAGI. The CDR3 loop spans 14 amino acids. The V end was cut by 0 bases, the J end by 7 bases, with 10 bases between. The CDR3, as DNA: TGTGCCAGCAGTTACTCCGGACAGTATAATGAGCAGTTCTTC. Translation: CASSYSGQYNEQFF.

The rearrangement joins TRBV5-1 to TRBJ2-1; tentatively, D is TRBD2 (6 bases). The length of the CDR3 is 13 residues. Trimming stripped 7 bases from V and 5 bases from J, with 13 bases between. Per germline, CDR1 SGHRS and CDR2 YFSETQ. The chain's CDR3 is CASRRDPDNEQFF. The CDR3 DNA reads TGCGCCAGCCGGAGGGATCCCGACAATGAGCAGTTCTTC.

This clonotype was seen a few times. The chain links TRBV12-3 or TRBV12-4 to TRBJ1-5, with TRBD1 as a possible D gene (6 bases). The CDR3 has 15 amino acids. With 5 bases removed from V and 2 bases from J, the gap between germline ends came to 13 bases. Written as DNA, the CDR3 is TGTGCCAGCAGTGGAGGGGGGGCTGGCAATCAGCCCCAGCATTTT. Its protein product is CASSGGGAGNQPQHF.

On this clonotype itself: At one of its ends the junction is not consistent with the germline gene, which may arise from a read error. The chain uses TRBV12-3 or TRBV12-4 and TRBJ2-2, with unresolved D. The CDR3 is 15 amino acids. This chain's CDR3 is CASSARVLNAGELFF. The CDR3 nucleotides read TGTGCCAGCAGTGCCCGGGTTTTGAACGCCGGGGAGCTGTTTTTT.

This chain uses TRBV6-5 with TRBJ2-2; perhaps TRBD2 as D (6 bases). CDR1 MNHEY and CDR2 SVGAGI come from the germline V gene. This CDR3 spans 16 amino acids. Trimming left V 0 bases short and J 3 bases short, with 11 bases between. The CDR3: CASSYSSGSYTGELFF. The CDR3 DNA reads TGTGCCAGCAGTTACTCCAGCGGGTCCTACACCGGGGAGCTGTTTTTT.

The J gene is TRBJ1-5, the V gene TRBV24-1; D is unclear. V gave up 4 bases and J gave up 3 bases, with 9 bases separating them. The germline gives CDR1 KGHDR, CDR2 SFDVKD. CDR3 length: 14 amino acids. As DNA, the CDR3 is TGTGCCACCAGTGACCCAACGGTCAATCAGCCCCAGCATTTT. Protein: CATSDPTVNQPQHF.